This T cell receptor (beta chain) was captured in a study of T cell responses to AZD1222 COVID-19 vaccine. The table came from immunoSEQ multiplex PCR; TCRdb's copy has only in-frame clones and leaves some out. The table includes 110,000 to 150,000 clones, 92% detected once. The CDR3 loop spans 17 amino acids. CDR1 KGHDR and CDR2 SFDVKD come from the germline V gene. Trimming pared 1 base from V and 4 bases from J, leaving 13 bases between. Here the sequenced sample was peripheral blood, taken on day 0 of AZD1222 vaccination. The receptor comes from an adult in good health. The chain uses TRBV24-1 and TRBJ1-6, with D possibly being TRBD1 (6 bases). The CDR3 DNA follows: TGTGCCACCAGTGATTTCCCTTACAGGGTGTATAATTCACCCCTCCACTTT. Protein: CATSDFPYRVYNSPLHF.